This T cell receptor beta chain was recovered during a study of regulatory T cells in long-lasting Graves disease. Arm-PCR of CDR3 regions and iRepertoire HTBI primers were the basis on which TCR beta libraries were built. MiXCR, run by TCRdb on the multiplex PCR reads, gives a single entry per CDR3 protein. The sample gives hundreds of thousands of distinct CDR3 sequences, around 13% of which show up once; approximately 9% is in the top ten. Noted time point: newly diagnosed GD, antithyroid drugs for less than 3 months. With RNA extracted from PBMCs as input, the TCR library was made. This sample was also put to use in a study of T cells in Graves' hyperthyroidism and ophthalmopathy.

Sequencing used peripheral blood mononuclear cells (PBMCs), obtained at new diagnosis, from a patient treated with antithyroid drugs. The origin of this receptor is a woman under 40 with Graves disease.

The CDR3 bases are TGTGCCAGCAGCTTCTCGGAGACTGCTTACGAGCAGTACTTC. Amino acids: CASSFSETAYEQYF. This sequence joins TRBV7-9 and TRBJ2-7; D not certain. The CDR3 length is 14 residues. Germline V lookup: CDR1 SEHNR, CDR2 FQNEAQ (reference sequence). Trimming took 3 bases from V and 4 from J, leaving 13 bases between them.